This T cell receptor beta chain was profiled in a study of cytomegalovirus exposure and HLA in healthy donors. Produced via immunoSEQ multiplex PCR; TCRdb's table is partial and in-frame only. There are a few hundred thousand clones in the sample; 86% occur only once, and 0.65% to 0.95% lies in the top ten. V lost 4 bases and J lost 5, with 12 bases in between. Germline V gives CDR1 MNHEY, CDR2 SMNVEV (reference sequence). The CDR3 totals 13 residues. The sequence derives from a woman between 18 and 30 years old in good health and CMV-seronegative. Material for sequencing was PBMCs. V is TRBV27 and J is TRBJ2-7; D call uncertain. The CDR3 DNA reads TGTGCCAGCAGTTATACTGAGGCCCACGAGCAGTACTTC. Translation: CASSYTEAHEQYF.